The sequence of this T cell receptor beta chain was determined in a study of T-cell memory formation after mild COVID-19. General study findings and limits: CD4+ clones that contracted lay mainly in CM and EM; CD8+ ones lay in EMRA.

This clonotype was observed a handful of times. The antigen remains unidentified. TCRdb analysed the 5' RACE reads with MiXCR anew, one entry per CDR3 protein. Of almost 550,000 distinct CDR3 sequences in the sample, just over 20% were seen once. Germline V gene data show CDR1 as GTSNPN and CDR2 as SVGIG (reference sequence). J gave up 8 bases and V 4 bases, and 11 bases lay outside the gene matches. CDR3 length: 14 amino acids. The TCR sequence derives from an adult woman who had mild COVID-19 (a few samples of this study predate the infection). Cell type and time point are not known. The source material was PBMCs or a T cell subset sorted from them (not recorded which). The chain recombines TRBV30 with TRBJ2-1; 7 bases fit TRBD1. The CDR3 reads CAWNRKGARDEQFF. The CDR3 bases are TGTGCCTGGAACCGGAAGGGGGCTCGAGATGAGCAGTTCTTC.